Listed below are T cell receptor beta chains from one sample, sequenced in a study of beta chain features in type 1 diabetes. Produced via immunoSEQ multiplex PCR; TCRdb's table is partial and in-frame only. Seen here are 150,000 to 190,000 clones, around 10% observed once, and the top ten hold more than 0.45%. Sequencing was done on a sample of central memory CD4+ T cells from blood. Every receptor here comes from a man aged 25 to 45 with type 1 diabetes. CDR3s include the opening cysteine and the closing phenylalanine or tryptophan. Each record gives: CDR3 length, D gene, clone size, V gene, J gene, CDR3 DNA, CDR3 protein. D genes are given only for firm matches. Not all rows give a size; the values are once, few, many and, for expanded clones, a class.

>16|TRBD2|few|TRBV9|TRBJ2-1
TGTGCCAGCAGCGTAGGGGCGGGAGGGGTGTACAATGAGCAGTTCTTC
CASSVGAGGVYNEQFF
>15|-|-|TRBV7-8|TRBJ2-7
TGTGCCAGCATGATTAGTGGGCTGGATTCCTACGAGCAGTACTTC
CASMISGLDSYEQYF
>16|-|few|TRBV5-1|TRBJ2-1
TGCGCCAGCAGCTCTTCGATTAGCTACCTGACCAATGAGCAGTTCTTC
CASSSSISYLTNEQFF
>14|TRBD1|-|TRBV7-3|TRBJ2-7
TGTGCCAGCAGCTCGGGACAGCCTCCCTACGAGCAGTACTTC
CASSSGQPPYEQYF
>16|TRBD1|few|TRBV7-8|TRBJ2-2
TGTGCCAGCAGCTTAAACAGGGGGGTGGACACCGGGGAGCTGTTTTTT
CASSLNRGVDTGELFF
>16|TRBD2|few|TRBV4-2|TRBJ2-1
TGTGCCAGCAGCCCCCCCGGGACTAGCGGGAACAATGAGCAGTTCTTC
CASSPPGTSGNNEQFF
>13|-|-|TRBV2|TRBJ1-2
TGTGCCAGCACGGCAGGGAAAAATTATGGCTACACCTTC
CASTAGKNYGYTF
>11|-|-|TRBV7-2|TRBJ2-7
TGTGCCAGCGGGCCACCTTACGAGCAGTACTTC
CASGPPYEQYF
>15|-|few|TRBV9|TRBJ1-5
TGTGCCAGCAGCGTAGAAGGAGCGATCGGGGAGCCCCAGCATTTT
CASSVEGAIGEPQHF
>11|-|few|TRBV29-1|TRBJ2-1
TGCAGCACGAAGAGGGTGGGTGAGCAGTTCTTC
CSTKRVGEQFF
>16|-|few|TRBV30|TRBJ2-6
TGTGCCTGGAGGACGTGGGAGTACCCTGGGGCCAACGTCCTGACTTTC
CAWRTWEYPGANVLTF
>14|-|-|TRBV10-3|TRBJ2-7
TGTGCCATCCAAGAGGGGGTCGGAAACTACGAGCAGTACTTC
CAIQEGVGNYEQYF
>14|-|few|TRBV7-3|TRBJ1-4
TGTGCCAGCAGCCCTCGGACAGAAAATGAAAAACTGTTTTTT
CASSPRTENEKLFF
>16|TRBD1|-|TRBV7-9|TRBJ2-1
TGTGCCAGCAGCTTAGGGGACAGGGGGTACTACAATGAGCAGTTCTTC
CASSLGDRGYYNEQFF
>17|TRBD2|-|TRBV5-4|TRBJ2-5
TGTGCCAGCAGATCTCATAGCGGGAGTTATTCGATTGAGACCCAGTACTTC
CASRSHSGSYSIETQYF
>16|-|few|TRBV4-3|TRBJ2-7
TGCGCCAGCAGCCAAGATGCTACAGGACGGTCCTACGAGCAGTACTTC
CASSQDATGRSYEQYF